A single sample gave rise to the 19 T cell receptor beta chains below, sequenced in a study of T cells after yellow fever vaccination. TCRdb analysed the 5' RACE reads with MiXCR anew, one entry per CDR3 protein. The sample lists approximately 300,000 distinct CDR3 sequences; 10% to 15% were seen once. The material was CD4+ T cells sorted from PBMCs, obtained 45 days after the yellow fever booster vaccination. The receptors were sampled from a man aged 25 to 40 who received the YFV17D yellow fever vaccine.

The genes are TRBV27 and TRBJ2-4, with no clear D. The CDR3 totals 16 residues. V was cut by 7 bases and J by 0 bases, with 16 bases left in between. Germline V CDR1 and CDR2: MNHEY, SMNVEV (reference sequence). CDR3 DNA sequence: TGTGCCAGCACTCGGCGCGACCTTATAGCCAAAAACATTCAGTACTTC. Translated, it gives CASTRRDLIAKNIQYF.

This rearrangement joins TRBV5-6 to TRBJ2-7; the match to TRBD2 covers 11 bases. After removal of 4 bases from V and 8 bases from J, the junction contained 5 bases not matched to a gene. The CDR3 has 13 residues. Per the germline V gene, CDR1 is SGHDT and CDR2 is YYEEEE. The CDR3 DNA reads TGTGCCAGCAGCGGGGGGACTAGCGGACAGCAGTACTTC. This codes for CASSGGTSGQQYF.

V is TRBV5-1 and J is TRBJ2-3, with D possibly being TRBD2 (6 bases). From germline, CDR1 is SGHRS and CDR2 YFSETQ. CDR3 size: 17 residues. The ends were cut back, 2 bases at V and 0 bases at J, with 16 bases in the middle. The CDR3 nucleotides read TGCGCCAGCAGCTTCGGGAGAGGAGGGGCTAGCACAGATACGCAGTATTTT. Residues: CASSFGRGGASTDTQYF.

A few counts support this clonotype. The CDR3 spells CASSYASSVYNEQFF. The CDR3 DNA reads as TGTGCCAGCAGTTACGCGTCTAGCGTATACAATGAGCAGTTCTTC. This sequence joins TRBV6-5 and TRBJ2-1, with D possibly TRBD2 on 6 matching bases. Germline assignment: CDR1 MNHEY and CDR2 SVGAGI. This CDR3 region has 15 residues. Trimming cost V 2 bases and J 4 bases, with 12 bases left between them.

The chain joins TRBV11-2 to TRBJ2-5; 13 nucleotides match TRBD2. The CDR3 covers 15 residues. CDR1 is SGHAT, CDR2 FQNNGV, per germline. The trim removed 4 bases at V and 7 bases at J, leaving 6 bases unmatched. The CDR3 nucleotides read TGTGCCAGCAGCTCCGGGACTAGCGGGAAGGGGACCCAGTACTTC. Protein sequence: CASSSGTSGKGTQYF.

The chain joins TRBV29-1 to TRBJ2-1; tentatively, D is TRBD1 (5 bases). Germline CDR1 SQVTM, CDR2 ANQGSEA. CDR3 length equals 11 residues. Trimming stripped 8 bases from V and 6 bases from J, with 11 bases between. In DNA, the CDR3 is TGCAGCTCTACAGGCGCCAATGAGCAGTTCTTC. The encoded protein is CSSTGANEQFF.

This clonotype has just a few counts. The chain carries TRBV10-3 and TRBJ2-2, with D possibly being TRBD1 (7 bases). Germline CDR1 and CDR2: ENHRY and SYGVKD. V lost 2 bases and J lost 1, with 14 bases in between. The CDR3 consists of 17 residues. The CDR3 region is CAISEQGGSQNTGELFF. As DNA, the CDR3 is TGTGCCATCAGTGAGCAGGGGGGTAGCCAGAACACCGGGGAGCTGTTTTTT.

The table lists this clonotype with many counts. This sequence joins TRBV6-2 or TRBV6-3 and TRBJ1-1; D is ambiguous. The germline CDR1 and CDR2 sequences are MNHEY and SVGEGT. Between the trimmed V and J ends, which lost 2 bases and 1 base, there was a span of 5 bases. CDR3 length: 13 amino acids. The CDR3 sequence: CASSYTGNTEAFF. For the CDR3, the DNA is TGTGCCAGCAGTTACACCGGGAACACTGAAGCTTTCTTT.

This clonotype was detected a few times. The chain uses TRBV4-2 and TRBJ2-1, with D perhaps TRBD1 or TRBD2 (5 bases each). V lost 2 bases to trimming and J lost 13 bases, with 12 bases between them. This CDR3 is 12 amino acids long. Per the germline V gene, CDR1 is LGHNA and CDR2 is YNFKEQ. In DNA, the CDR3 is TGTGCCAGCAGCCAACTAGGGACCAGACAGTTCTTC. This translates into CASSQLGTRQFF.

This clonotype occurred many times. The chain joins TRBV20-1 to TRBJ2-1, with a possible D match to TRBD2 (5 bases). CDR3 size: 14 residues. Germline assignment: CDR1 DFQATT and CDR2 SNEGSKA (reference sequence). With 0 bases removed from V and 4 bases from J, the gap between germline ends came to 10 bases. The CDR3 spells CSARDRSGYNEQFF. Written as DNA, the CDR3 is TGCAGTGCTAGAGATAGGAGCGGTTACAATGAGCAGTTCTTC.

This clonotype was detected only a few times. The J gene is TRBJ1-5, the V gene TRBV12-3 or TRBV12-4, with TRBD1 identical over 9 bases. The CDR3 is 19 amino acids. V lost 5 bases to trimming and J lost 0 bases; unmatched junction nucleotides: 14. The CDR3 coding sequence is TGTGCCAGCAGTCTATACAGGGGGCTCACCACAGATAGCAATCAGCCCCAGCATTTT. Its translation is CASSLYRGLTTDSNQPQHF.

The chain combines TRBV20-1 with TRBJ1-5; D gene uncertain. The CDR3 length is 12 residues. V dropped 4 bases and J dropped 5 bases, with 9 bases sitting between them. Germline CDR1 is DFQATT and CDR2 is SNEGSKA (reference sequence). The CDR3 loop reads CSAKEGYQPQHF. CDR3 in DNA: TGCAGTGCTAAAGAGGGTTATCAGCCCCAGCATTTT.

This clonotype showed up just a few times. This chain connects TRBV20-1 to TRBJ1-1; a possible D gene is TRBD1 (5 bases). This CDR3 is built from 13 residues. The germline CDR1 and CDR2 sequences are DFQATT and SNEGSKA (reference sequence). V lost 5 bases, J lost 4 bases, and 14 bases lay in between. The CDR3 nucleotides are TGCAGTGCTCCCCGGGACCGTCTCACTGAAGCTTTCTTT. Encoded protein: CSAPRDRLTEAFF.

The chain recombines TRBV7-2 with TRBJ2-1; unclear D gene. The CDR3 contains 14 residues. V shed 5 bases and J shed 0 bases, with 8 bases lying between them. Germline lookup yields CDR1 SGHTA and CDR2 FQGNSA. The CDR3 DNA reads as TGTGCCAGCAGCCCCGCCAGCTCCTACAATGAGCAGTTCTTC. Amino acid sequence: CASSPASSYNEQFF.

This chain links TRBV30 with TRBJ1-1; no reliable D call. The CDR3 spans 16 residues. Trimming removed 0 bases from V and 0 bases from J, with 14 bases in between. The germline CDR1 and CDR2 sequences are GTSNPN and SVGIG (reference sequence). The CDR3 nucleotides read TGTGCCTGGAGTGTACAGTCTGGGCAGTTGAACACTGAAGCTTTCTTT. Its translation: CAWSVQSGQLNTEAFF.

The chain couples TRBV12-3 or TRBV12-4 to TRBJ1-1; D uncertain. The CDR3 extends over 15 amino acids. The V and J ends lost 3 bases and 1 base respectively, with 12 bases between them. CDR3: CASSLLIAENTEAFF. The CDR3 bases are TGTGCCAGCAGTTTGTTGATTGCCGAGAACACTGAAGCTTTCTTT.

This clonotype occurred a few times. V and J are TRBV12-3 or TRBV12-4 and TRBJ1-2; D gene unclear. CDR3 length: 14 residues. V lost 2 bases to trimming and J lost 1 base, with 8 bases between them. The CDR3 here is CASSLFSDNYGYTF. The CDR3 region has the DNA TGTGCCAGCAGTTTATTCTCCGATAACTATGGCTACACCTTC.

The chain employs TRBV27 and TRBJ1-2, with a weak D call TRBD1 (5 bases). Trimming took 3 bases from V and 8 from J, leaving 13 bases between them. The CDR3 consists of 13 residues. CDR1 MNHEY and CDR2 SMNVEV come from the germline V gene (reference sequence). Here the CDR3 reads CASSFLPREGYTF. The CDR3 DNA follows: TGTGCCAGCAGTTTTCTCCCCAGGGAGGGCTACACCTTC.

This clonotype was seen more than once but under ten times. CDR3 nucleotide sequence: TGTGCCAGCGATTCCGCGATAACAGGGCAACATTCACCCCTCCACTTT. It specifies CASDSAITGQHSPLHF. The V call is TRBV7-9, the J call TRBJ1-6; maybe TRBD1 (6 bases). V dropped 8 bases and J dropped 8 bases, with 22 bases sitting between them. CDR1 and CDR2 from the germline V gene are SEHNR and FQNEAQ (reference sequence). The CDR3 sequence is 16 residues long. The full variable domain, completed using reference TRBV7-9 and TRBJ1-6, is DTGVSQNPRHKITKRGQNVTFRCDPISEHNRLYWYRQTLGQGPEFLTYFQNEAQLEKSRLLSDRFSAERPKGSFSTLEIQRTEQGDSAMYLCASDSAITGQHSPLHFGNGTRLTVT.